The 28 T cell receptor beta chains given below trace back to one sample, sequenced in a study of cytomegalovirus exposure and HLA in healthy donors. The study ran its PCR with 60 Vbeta and 13 Jbeta primers. Assay: immunoSEQ multiplex PCR; the TCRdb copy retains only in-frame clones and omits some. This table has about 130,000 clones, 70% to 85% appearing once. Sequencing was done on a sample of PBMCs. The receptor set was obtained from a boy younger than 10 in good health and CMV-seronegative.

The CDR3 DNA follows: TGTGCCAGCAGCCCGAGACTAGCGGGGGGTCCCTACGAGCAGTACTTC. Its protein is CASSPRLAGGPYEQYF. The J gene is TRBJ2-7, the V gene TRBV4-2; 13 bases are a match to TRBD2. The ends lost 4 bases at V and 2 bases at J; junction bases unmatched: 5. CDR3 size: 16 residues. The germline CDR1 and CDR2 sequences are LGHNA and YNFKEQ.

This rearrangement joins TRBV2 to TRBJ1-5; D gene ambiguous. The V gene's germline CDR1 is SNHLY and CDR2 FYNNEI. The CDR3 covers 15 residues. V was shortened by 1 base and J by 2 bases, with 9 bases between the two germline ends. CDR3 nucleotide sequence: TGTGCCAGCAGTGAAGTAGAGGGAGGCAATCAGCCCCAGCATTTT. As protein: CASSEVEGGNQPQHF. Together with reference TRBV2 and TRBJ1-5, the CDR3 gives the full variable domain: EPEVTQTPSHQVTQMGQEVILRCVPISNHLYFYWYRQILGQKVEFLVSFYNNEISEKSEIFDDQFSVERPDGSNFTLKIRSTKLEDSAMYFCASSEVEGGNQPQHFGDGTRLSIL.

This clone was recorded only once. At one end the junction does not follow the germline gene, possibly because of a read error. The chain couples TRBV5-1 to TRBJ1-3; D remains ambiguous. This CDR3 comprises 14 residues. Germline V gene lookup returns CDR1 SGHRS and CDR2 YFSETQ. CDR3 amino acids: CASSLWGGENAIYF. CDR3 bases: TGCGCCAGCAGCTTGTGGGGAGGAGAAAACGCCATATATTTT.

The V and J genes are TRBV21-1 and TRBJ2-5; the D call of TRBD2 is as the table states it, not checked on the DNA. TRBV21-1 is tagged as a pseudogene. This CDR3 region has 16 residues. The CDR3 loop reads CASSKVSGPGGETQYF. DNA of the CDR3: TGTGCCAGCAGCAAAGTGTCCGGCCCGGGGGGAGAGACCCAGTACTTC.

The sample holds one count of this clone. The chain recombines TRBV6-1 with TRBJ2-5, with TRBD1 matching over 9 bases. This CDR3 contains 16 residues. Germline trimming cut 4 bases from V and 7 bases from J; bases unmatched to any gene: 13. Per germline, CDR1 MNHNS and CDR2 SASEGT. The CDR3 DNA sequence: TGTGCCAGCAGTGGACAGGGGGGCCAGGGGCCGGGGACCCAGTACTTC. Protein sequence: CASSGQGGQGPGTQYF.

The chain joins TRBV2 to TRBJ1-2; no firm D call. Per germline, CDR1 SNHLY and CDR2 FYNNEI. The ends were cut back, 8 bases at V and 7 bases at J, with 14 bases in the middle. The CDR3 contains 12 residues. The CDR3 sequence: CASGSEGSGYTF. The DNA of the CDR3 is TGTGCCAGCGGTTCCGAGGGATCTGGCTACACCTTC.

This chain links TRBV27 with TRBJ1-4; D may be TRBD1 (6 bases). This CDR3 spans 16 amino acids. V was shortened by 7 bases and J by 4 bases, with 19 bases between the two germline ends. The germline V gene encodes CDR1 MNHEY and CDR2 SMNVEV (reference sequence). CDR3 loop: CASKRGGRGYNEKLFF. In nucleotides, the CDR3 is TGTGCCAGCAAAAGGGGGGGGCGGGGGTATAATGAAAAACTGTTTTTT.

This chain links TRBV4-2 with TRBJ2-5, with 7 positions matching TRBD2. Germline CDR1 reads LGHNA; CDR2 reads YNFKEQ. V was clipped by 0 bases and J by 5 bases; unmatched bases: 9. The CDR3 totals 16 residues. The CDR3, as DNA: TGTGCCAGCAGCCAAGAGAGGGACTACCGTGGGGAGACCCAGTACTTC. The encoded protein is CASSQERDYRGETQYF.

The rearrangement uses TRBV29-1 and TRBJ2-1; 9 bases agree with TRBD1. Trimming took 5 bases from V and 12 from J; bases not matched to a gene: 17. Germline CDR1 SQVTM, CDR2 ANQGSEA. The length of the CDR3 is 15 residues. CDR3 bases: TGCAGCGTTCCGCCCGGGACAGGGAATGTTGCACGGCAGTTCTTC. Translation: CSVPPGTGNVARQFF.

The rearrangement links TRBV19 to TRBJ2-2; 9 positions match TRBD1. CDR1 LNHDA and CDR2 SQIVND come from the germline V gene (reference sequence). The CDR3 runs to 17 residues. V was pared by 5 bases and J by 2 bases, with 9 bases of the junction left unmatched. CDR3 in DNA: TGTGCCAGTAGTGTTCACCGGGACAGGGTTAACACCGGGGAGCTGTTTTTT. This gives the protein CASSVHRDRVNTGELFF.

The chain carries TRBV5-1 and TRBJ2-5; D might be TRBD2 (5 bases). The CDR3 contains 14 residues. V dropped 2 bases and J dropped 7 bases, with 15 bases sitting between them. Germline V gene sequence: CDR1 SGHRS, CDR2 YFSETQ. The CDR3 reads CASSFGLAEGTQYF. The CDR3 nucleotides are TGCGCCAGCAGCTTTGGGCTAGCCGAGGGGACCCAGTACTTC.

The chain's CDR3 is CASSSGQGTLGYTF. For the CDR3, the DNA is TGTGCCAGCAGCTCCGGACAGGGCACCCTTGGCTACACCTTC. This chain links TRBV7-6 with TRBJ1-2; 8 positions agree with TRBD1. The V segment lost 4 bases and the J segment 7 bases; nucleotides outside the gene matches: 8. The CDR3 contains 14 residues. Germline assignment: CDR1 SGHVS and CDR2 FNYEAQ.

This clone was seen more than once but under ten times. The chain links TRBV25-1 to TRBJ2-2; possibly TRBD2 for D (6 bases). V lost 3 bases and J lost 6, with 11 bases in between. The CDR3 is 14 residues long. Germline assignment: CDR1 MGHDK and CDR2 SYGVNS. CDR3 region: CASSDLGEAGELFF. In DNA form, the CDR3 reads TGTGCCAGCAGTGATTTGGGGGAGGCCGGGGAGCTGTTTTTT.

This clone was counted a single time. The chain recombines TRBV10-1 with TRBJ2-1; 11 bases align to TRBD2. After removal of 3 bases from V and 9 bases from J, the junction contained 4 bases not matched to a gene. The CDR3 totals 14 residues. Germline CDR1 and CDR2: WNHNN and SYGVQD (reference sequence). The CDR3: CASSETSGSSEQFF. CDR3 DNA sequence: TGCGCCAGCAGTGAAACTAGCGGGAGTAGTGAGCAGTTCTTC.

This rearrangement joins TRBV4-1 to TRBJ1-5, with TRBD1 identical over 7 bases. Germline CDR1 reads MGHRA; CDR2 reads YSYEKL. V was pared by 1 base and J by 0 bases, with 3 bases of the junction left unmatched. The CDR3 has 16 amino acids. The CDR3 sequence is CASSQADRDSNQPQHF. In DNA, the CDR3 is TGCGCCAGCAGCCAAGCCGACAGGGATAGCAATCAGCCCCAGCATTTT.

This clone was seen once. The V and J genes are TRBV7-6 and TRBJ2-2; the D is unclear. Trimming cost V 7 bases and J 7 bases, with 13 bases left between them. CDR1 and CDR2 (germline): SGHVS, FNYEAQ. This CDR3 spans 13 amino acids. The CDR3 sequence: CASILVTVGELFF. The CDR3 coding sequence is TGTGCCAGCATTCTAGTCACTGTCGGGGAGCTGTTTTTT.

The V and J genes are TRBV7-9 and TRBJ1-4; 9 positions match TRBD1. The CDR3 runs to 14 residues. Trimming took 4 bases from V and 7 from J; bases not matched to a gene: 4. The germline V gene encodes CDR1 SEHNR and CDR2 FQNEAQ (reference sequence). In DNA, the CDR3 is TGTGCCAGCAGCTCACAGGGGGCTAGTGAAAAACTGTTTTTT. Protein sequence: CASSSQGASEKLFF.

The CDR3, as DNA: TGTGCCAGCAGCTTAGCGCGGGGGGGAGTAAACTATGGCTACACCTTC. Translated: CASSLARGGVNYGYTF. The V and J genes are TRBV7-9 and TRBJ1-2; D might be TRBD1 (5 bases). The V and J ends lost 0 bases and 2 bases respectively, with 13 bases between them. Germline V gene sequence: CDR1 SEHNR, CDR2 FQNEAQ (reference sequence). The CDR3 is 16 amino acids.

V usage is TRBV6-1 and J usage is TRBJ1-3; D gene uncertain. Trimming shortened V by 2 bases and J by 4 bases, and 15 bases separated the two germline ends. In germline, CDR1 is MNHNS, CDR2 SASEGT. The CDR3 is 16 amino acids. The CDR3 DNA sequence: TGTGCCAGCAGTGAATTTCAAAAGGCACAGGGAAACACCATATATTTT. As protein: CASSEFQKAQGNTIYF.

The V and J genes are TRBV13 and TRBJ2-1, with 10 bases lining up with TRBD2. Germline V CDR1 and CDR2: PRHDT, FYEKMQ (reference sequence). Losses at the gene ends were 1 base for V and 1 base for J; bases not matched to a gene: 4. The CDR3 has 17 amino acids. The CDR3 protein is CASSLVTSGLSYNEQFF. CDR3 nucleotides: TGTGCCAGCAGCTTAGTGACTAGCGGGTTATCCTACAATGAGCAGTTCTTC.

The chain links TRBV2 to TRBJ1-1; 8 bases match TRBD1. J was trimmed by 5 bases and V by 4 bases; bases with no gene match: 3. This CDR3 comprises 13 residues. Germline-derived CDR1 and CDR2 are SNHLY and FYNNEI. The CDR3 here is CASSATGGTEAFF. CDR3 bases: TGTGCCAGCAGTGCTACAGGGGGAACTGAAGCTTTCTTT.

The chain joins TRBV27 to TRBJ2-1; D unclear. The CDR3 runs 11 residues. Germline CDR1 MNHEY, CDR2 SMNVEV (reference sequence). With 5 bases removed from V and 8 bases from J, the gap between germline ends came to 7 bases. This CDR3 is CASSLDDEQFF. The CDR3 nucleotides read TGTGCCAGCAGTCTAGACGATGAGCAGTTCTTC.

The rearrangement joins TRBV4-1 to TRBJ2-1; TRBD1 agrees at 8 bases. CDR1 is MGHRA, CDR2 YSYEKL, per germline. The V and J ends lost 1 base and 12 bases, in that order; junction bases with no gene match: 5. The CDR3 totals 13 residues. CDR3 DNA sequence: TGCGCCAGCAGCCAAGCCTCACAGGGGGTGCAGTTCTTC. It is translated as CASSQASQGVQFF.

A word on this clone: Other DNA sequences of this sample code for an identical CDR3. The rearrangement joins TRBV6-1 to TRBJ2-1; 10 bases align to TRBD2. There are 14 residues in the CDR3. Germline CDR1 reads MNHNS; CDR2 reads SASEGT. Losses at the gene ends were 8 bases for V and 3 bases for J; bases not matched to a gene: 4. The CDR3 nucleotides read TGTGCCAGCGGAGTAGCGGGGGGCTACAATGAGCAGTTCTTC. Translation: CASGVAGGYNEQFF.

This sequence joins TRBV2 and TRBJ2-3; 8 bases line up with TRBD2. This CDR3 has 15 amino acids. Losses at the gene ends were 7 bases for V and 6 bases for J; bases not matched to a gene: 12. The germline V gene encodes CDR1 SNHLY and CDR2 FYNNEI. The CDR3 loop is CASKIQAGEGDTQYF. In nucleotides, the CDR3 is TGTGCCAGCAAAATTCAAGCGGGAGAGGGCGATACGCAGTATTTT.

The chain has TRBV6-5 and TRBJ1-2; D is unclear. Germline CDR1 is MNHEY and CDR2 is SVGAGI. The V and J ends lost 4 bases and 1 base respectively, with 16 bases between them. The CDR3 consists of 16 residues. CDR3 region: CASSSSYSSSNYGYTF. In DNA form, the CDR3 reads TGTGCCAGCAGTTCGAGCTACAGCTCCAGTAACTATGGCTACACCTTC.

This rearrangement joins TRBV13 to TRBJ1-1; D might be TRBD1 (6 bases). V lost 5 bases and J lost 3, with 16 bases in between. This CDR3 has 15 residues. CDR1 and CDR2 from the germline V gene are PRHDT and FYEKMQ (reference sequence). The CDR3 DNA sequence: TGTGCCAGCAGCGAGAACAGGGCGAGGGACACTGAAGCTTTCTTT. It yields the protein CASSENRARDTEAFF.

V usage is TRBV19 and J usage is TRBJ2-4; maybe TRBD1 (5 bases). V lost 6 bases and J lost 0, with 21 bases in between. There are 18 residues in the CDR3. From germline, CDR1 is LNHDA and CDR2 SQIVND (reference sequence). Written as DNA, the CDR3 is TGTGCCAGTAGCCGCCCGCTCGACAGCTACCTAGCCAAAAACATTCAGTACTTC. Amino acids: CASSRPLDSYLAKNIQYF.